This T cell receptor (beta chain) was recorded in a study of Graves' ophthalmopathy and Graves' hyperthyroidism. This clonotype was counted only a few times. Mismatch with germline at one junction end may stem from a read error. Amplification from RNA transcripts yielded the TCR beta CDR3 regions. The library came from an HTBI-primed first-round RT-PCR and a second-round multiplex PCR. TCRdb recomputed calls from the multiplex PCR reads with MiXCR, one row per CDR3 protein. This sample has hundreds of thousands of distinct CDR3 sequences, with roughly two fifths found just once. The length of the CDR3 is 11 residues. The germline V gene has CDR1 ENHRY and CDR2 SYGVKD.

The chain employs TRBV10-3 and TRBJ2-7; D might be TRBD1 (5 bases). The sequence was collected from an adult man with Graves' ophthalmopathy. The sample comprised peripheral blood. CDR3 residues: CASSYRIEQYF. The CDR3 region has the DNA TGTGCCAGCAGTTACAGGATCGAGCAGTACTTC.